This T cell receptor beta chain is from a study of T cells in Graves' hyperthyroidism and ophthalmopathy. This clonotype was seen ten or more times. Its specificity is not known. Germline is not matched at one junction end, which may reflect a read error. Findings and caveats of the study: Clonotypes that were expanded in thyroid above 0.001 mostly appeared in blood too. Ophthalmopathy cases were set apart from stable hyperthyroidism by a 13 V-J model.

This CDR3 spans 12 amino acids. The germline V gene has CDR1 ENHRY and CDR2 SYGVKD. Exclusion criteria comprised uncontrolled infection, other autoimmune disease, pregnancy or lactation. Diagnoses were made from clinical symptoms, serum measures (thyroxine and TRAb), thyroid ultrasound and orbital computed tomography. RNA transcripts were the template for amplifying TCR beta CDR3 regions. The HTBI primer set was used in a first-round RT-PCR of the TCR CDR3. TCRdb used MiXCR to reprocess the multiplex PCR reads, holding one entry per CDR3 protein. The sample yields under 350,000 distinct CDR3 sequences, less than 30% seen once.

The chain has TRBV10-3 and TRBJ2-3; D uncertain. The clonotype originates from a middle-aged man with Graves' hyperthyroidism that later progressed to Graves' ophthalmopathy. The sequenced sample was blood. CDR3 in amino acids: CAISESEVGLHF. CDR3 nucleotides: TGTGCCATCAGTGAGTCGGAAGTGGGCCTCCATTTT.